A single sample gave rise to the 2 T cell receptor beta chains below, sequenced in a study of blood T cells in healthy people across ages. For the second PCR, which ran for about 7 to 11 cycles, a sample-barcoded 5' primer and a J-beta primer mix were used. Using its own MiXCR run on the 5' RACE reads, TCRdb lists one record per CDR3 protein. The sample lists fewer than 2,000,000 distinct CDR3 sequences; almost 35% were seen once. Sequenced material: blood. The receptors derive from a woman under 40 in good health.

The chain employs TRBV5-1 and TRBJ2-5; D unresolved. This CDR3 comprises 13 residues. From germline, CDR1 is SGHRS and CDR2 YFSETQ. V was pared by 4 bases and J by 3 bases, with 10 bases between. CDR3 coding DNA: TGCGCCAGCAGCATCGAACAAAAAGAGACCCAGTACTTC. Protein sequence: CASSIEQKETQYF.

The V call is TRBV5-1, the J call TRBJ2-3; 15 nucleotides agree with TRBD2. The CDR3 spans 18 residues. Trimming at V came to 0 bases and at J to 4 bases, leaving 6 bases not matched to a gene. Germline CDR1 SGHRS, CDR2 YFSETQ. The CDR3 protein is CASSLVGLAGGIADTQYF. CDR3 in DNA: TGCGCCAGCAGCTTGGTGGGACTAGCGGGAGGAATCGCAGATACGCAGTATTTT.